Sequencing of this T cell receptor beta chain was carried out in a study of T-cell memory formation after mild COVID-19. MiXCR was run by TCRdb on the 5' RACE reads, yielding one entry per CDR3 protein. This sample carries 65,000 to 95,000 distinct CDR3 sequences, over 10% of them seen once, and the ten largest clones take approximately 41%. The V and J ends lost 6 bases and 5 bases respectively, with 13 bases between them. The CDR3 covers 13 residues. Germline lookup yields CDR1 DFQATT and CDR2 SNEGSKA (reference sequence). This TCR came from a young man who had mild COVID-19 (a few samples of this study predate the infection). Cell type and time point are not known. Sequencing was carried out using PBMCs or a T cell subset sorted from them (not recorded which). V gene TRBV20-1 combines with J gene TRBJ2-2, with D uncertain. As DNA, the CDR3 is TGCAGTGCCCGACCGCCTGGGACCGGGGAGCTGTTTTTT. Amino acid sequence: CSARPPGTGELFF.